This T cell receptor (beta chain) stems from a study of molecular identifiers for immune sequencing clone quantification. As for the study in general: Replicate experiments divided RNA from about 20,000 or 100,000 naive CD8 cells into five parts and sequenced four.

This clonotype was counted at least ten times. Its antigen is undetermined. V lost 2 bases and J lost 0, with 18 bases in between. This CDR3 is 18 amino acids long. Per germline, CDR1 SGDLS and CDR2 YYNGEE. Study-level results: Over 98% of effector molecules, yet under 1% of naive-cell molecules, were held by clones above 20 RNA copies.

Naive CD8 T cell sorting was performed on the CD8+CD4-CCR7+CD45RA+ phenotype. Listed TCR primers, together with previously described methods, were used for the bulk TCR libraries. TCRdb recomputed calls from the PCR reads with MiXCR, one row per CDR3 protein. The table records around 480,000 distinct CDR3 sequences, 20% to 25% of them present only once. This sequence was found in a human donor in good health. Some libraries in this study had Jurkat cell RNA spiked in. Sequenced input: naive CD8+ T cells from blood, with Jurkat cell RNA spiked in. Subset given: FACS-sorted CD8+CD4-CCR7+CD45RA+ naive T cells. This sequence joins TRBV9 and TRBJ1-5; no clear D gene. CDR3 coding DNA: TGTGCCAGCAGCGTTTGTCTGCCCACAAAAAATAGCAATCAGCCCCAGCATTTT. Protein: CASSVCLPTKNSNQPQHF.